This T cell receptor (beta chain) was profiled in a study of T cells in Graves' hyperthyroidism and ophthalmopathy. The V and J ends lost 0 bases and 6 bases respectively, with 13 bases between them. The CDR3 sequence is 15 residues long. Germline V CDR1 and CDR2: LGHDT, YNNKEL (reference sequence). The TCR beta CDR3 regions underwent amplification using RNA transcripts as the source. In the first-round RT-PCR of the TCR CDR3, the HTBI primer set was used. In TCRdb, the multiplex PCR reads were re-called with MiXCR into one record per CDR3 protein. The data hold about 400,000 distinct CDR3 sequences, with 15% to 18% observed a single time. This clonotype was seen ten or more times.

This receptor was identified in a woman between 18 and 30 years old with Graves' hyperthyroidism. V gene TRBV3-1 combines with J gene TRBJ2-3, with D perhaps TRBD2 (7 bases). Specimen: blood. The CDR3 DNA reads TGTGCCAGCAGCCAAGAGGGGGGGGCGGGGGATACGCAGTATTTT. Translation: CASSQEGGAGDTQYF.